Each of the 28 T cell receptor beta chains below was sequenced from the same sample in a study of vaccination effects on CD4 cells after COVID-19. Culturing for ten to eleven days preceded CD4+ T cell isolation. Vaccine administered to participants consisted of two doses of either BNT162b2 or mRNA-1273. These receptors' antigens are unknown. Profiled with immunoSEQ multiplex PCR; TCRdb holds only in-frame clones, not every one. The data hold about 57,000 clones, with approximately 72% observed a single time. This specimen consisted of CD4+ T cells from PBMCs cultured without peptide, obtained after COVID-19 vaccination. The receptors originated from a human donor who received a COVID-19 vaccine.

On this clone: Other DNA sequences in this specimen translate into the identical CDR3. The chain combines TRBV3-1 (or the pseudogene TRBV3-2) with TRBJ2-3; 9 bases are shared with TRBD2. The CDR3 consists of 15 residues. CDR1 is LGHDT, CDR2 YNNKEL, per germline (reference sequence). V lost 4 bases and J lost 0; bases outside the gene matches: 2. CDR3 residues: CASSPTSGSTDTQYF. In nucleotides, the CDR3 is TGTGCCAGCAGCCCTACTAGCGGGAGCACAGATACGCAGTATTTT.

This clone was seen just once. V gene TRBV3-1 (or the pseudogene TRBV3-2) combines with J gene TRBJ2-7, with D possibly matching TRBD1 (6 bases). Germline loops: CDR1 LGHDT, CDR2 YNNKEL (reference sequence). The CDR3 covers 13 residues. V lost 5 bases to trimming and J lost 4 bases, with 12 bases between them. The CDR3, as DNA: TGTGCCAGCAGCGACAGGATGCGTTACGAGCAGTACTTC. This encodes CASSDRMRYEQYF.

The chain combines TRBV19 with TRBJ1-4; tentatively, D is TRBD1 (5 bases). This CDR3 contains 11 residues. V shed 6 bases and J shed 7 bases, with 6 bases lying between them. Looked up from germline, CDR1 is LNHDA and CDR2 is SQIVND (reference sequence). In DNA form, the CDR3 reads TGTGCCAGTAGCGGGGGTGAAAAACTGTTTTTT. This encodes CASSGGEKLFF.

The chain joins TRBV7-2 to TRBJ1-1; D possibly corresponds to TRBD1 (5 bases). Trimming shortened V by 3 bases and J by 10 bases, and 18 bases separated the two germline ends. The germline gives CDR1 SGHTA, CDR2 FQGNSA. The CDR3 has 14 residues. As DNA, the CDR3 is TGTGCCAGCAGCTTTAACTCAGGGTCCGAGGTAGCTTTCTTT. Translated: CASSFNSGSEVAFF.

CDR3 loop: CASRPGTGKAFF. In DNA, the CDR3 is TGTGCCAGCAGGCCTGGGACAGGGAAGGCTTTCTTT. The chain is built from TRBV6-2 or TRBV6-3 and TRBJ1-1; TRBD1 aligns across 9 bases. After removal of 6 bases from V and 11 bases from J, the junction contained 7 bases not matched to a gene. The germline gives CDR1 MNHEY, CDR2 SVGEGT. The CDR3 runs to 12 residues.

The gene calls are TRBV19 and TRBJ2-7, with D perhaps assigned TRBD1 or TRBD2 (5 bases each). CDR3 length equals 14 residues. V lost 4 bases and J 2 bases, leaving 12 bases between the germline ends. Germline V gives CDR1 LNHDA, CDR2 SQIVND (reference sequence). Written as DNA, the CDR3 is TGTGCCAGTAGTAAACGGGACGGGGCCTACGAGCAGTACTTC. Protein sequence: CASSKRDGAYEQYF.

The rearrangement links TRBV6-2 or TRBV6-3 to TRBJ2-3; the D call may be TRBD1 or TRBD2 (5 bases each). This CDR3 has 16 amino acids. Trimming stripped 2 bases from V and 1 base from J, with 13 bases between. Germline lookup yields CDR1 MNHEY and CDR2 SVGEGT. CDR3 sequence (DNA): TGTGCCAGCAGTTACCGTGGGGGATCCGGCACAGATACGCAGTATTTT. It yields the protein CASSYRGGSGTDTQYF.

The chain links TRBV6-4 to TRBJ2-7; 8 positions agree with TRBD2. Germline-derived CDR1 and CDR2 are MRHNA and SNTAGT. The CDR3 has 15 residues. The J segment lost 4 bases and the V segment lost 6 bases, leaving 11 bases of the junction unmatched. The CDR3 reads CASSGRAFLLYEQYF. For the CDR3, the DNA is TGTGCCAGCAGCGGGAGGGCCTTCCTTTTATACGAGCAGTACTTC.

J is TRBJ2-3 and V is TRBV23-1, with 12 bases aligning to TRBD2. TRBV23-1 is an open reading frame whose function is uncertain. Trimming took 5 bases from V and 6 from J; bases not matched to a gene: 27. This CDR3 has 22 residues. The DNA for the CDR3 is TGCGCCAGCAGTTTTGGACAGGTCCTTCTAGCGGGAGGGCCTTGTTTGTCTGATACGCAGTATTTT. It codes for CASSFGQVLLAGGPCLSDTQYF.

This chain links TRBV28 with TRBJ2-2; D not certain. The length of the CDR3 is 17 residues. Trimming took off 2 bases at V and 1 base at J, with 14 bases between the two ends. Germline V gene lookup returns CDR1 MDHEN and CDR2 SYDVKM. CDR3: CASSLKSAVRNTGELFF. In nucleotides, the CDR3 is TGTGCCAGCAGTTTAAAGTCGGCGGTGAGGAACACCGGGGAGCTGTTTTTT. Based on the CDR3 plus reference TRBV28 and TRBJ2-2, the full variable domain is DVKVTQSSRYLVKRTGEKVFLECVQDMDHENMFWYRQDPGLGLRLIYFSYDVKMKEKGDIPEGYSVSREKKERFSLILESASTNQTSMYLCASSLKSAVRNTGELFFGEGSRLTVL.

This clone was observed many times. The chain links TRBV7-8 to TRBJ2-7; D call uncertain. Germline V gene lookup returns CDR1 SGHVS and CDR2 FQNEAQ. Trimming pared 1 base from V and 0 bases from J, leaving 7 bases between. This CDR3 is built from 14 residues. The CDR3 here is CASSLVTSSYEQYF. CDR3 DNA: TGTGCCAGCAGCTTAGTAACATCCTCCTACGAGCAGTACTTC.

This clone was detected only a few times. The V and J genes are TRBV11-3 and TRBJ2-2; TRBD2 is a possible D gene (6 bases). The germline V and J ends were trimmed by 7 bases and 7 bases, with 10 bases remaining between them. This CDR3 contains 12 residues. Germline CDR1 is SGHNT and CDR2 is YENEEA. In nucleotides, the CDR3 is TGTGCCAGCACCGTGGGGGGCGGGGAGCTGTTTTTT. Translation gives CASTVGGGELFF. Using reference TRBV11-3 and TRBJ2-2 for the parts outside the CDR3, the full variable domain is EAGVVQSPRYKIIEKKQPVAFWCNPISGHNTLYWYLQNLGQGPELLIRYENEEAVDDSQLPKDRFSAERLKGVDSTLKIQPAELGDSAVYLCASTVGGGELFFGEGSRLTVL.

This clone was counted a single time. This chain links TRBV7-8 with TRBJ1-2, with D possibly TRBD1 on 6 matching bases. The CDR3 extends over 17 amino acids. Between the trimmed V and J ends, which lost 4 bases and 0 bases, there was a span of 18 bases. The germline V gene encodes CDR1 SGHVS and CDR2 FQNEAQ. Here the CDR3 DNA reads TGTGCCAGCAGCTCCTACCCCAGGGGTAACTCTAACTATGGCTACACCTTC. Amino acids: CASSSYPRGNSNYGYTF.

This clone was detected a few times. The rearrangement links TRBV5-8 to TRBJ1-2; 8 nucleotides match TRBD1. This CDR3 contains 15 residues. The germline V gene has CDR1 SGHTS and CDR2 YDEGEE. With V trimmed by 4 bases and J by 7 bases, 12 bases remained unmatched. For the CDR3, the DNA is TGTGCCAGCAGCCCTTCATCAGGGGGCTGGGGTGGCTACACCTTC. Translation: CASSPSSGGWGGYTF.

This chain links TRBV13 with TRBJ1-1, with D perhaps matching TRBD1 (6 bases). This CDR3 is 15 amino acids long. From germline, CDR1 is PRHDT and CDR2 FYEKMQ (reference sequence). V lost 5 bases to trimming and J lost 1 base, with 14 bases between them. The CDR3 sequence is CASSTTDRQNTEAFF. The CDR3 nucleotides read TGTGCCAGCAGCACCACCGACAGGCAGAACACTGAAGCTTTCTTT. Variable domain in full (rest from reference TRBV13 and TRBJ1-1): AAGVIQSPRHLIKEKRETATLKCYPIPRHDTVYWYQQGPGQDPQFLISFYEKMQSDKGSIPDRFSAQQFSDYHSELNMSSLELGDSALYFCASSTTDRQNTEAFFGQGTRLTVV.

The rearrangement joins TRBV27 to TRBJ2-7; D may match TRBD1 or TRBD2 (5 bases each). The V end lost 5 bases, the J end lost 3 bases, and 20 bases lay between the germline ends. This CDR3 contains 16 residues. CDR1 is MNHEY, CDR2 SMNVEV, per germline (reference sequence). CDR3 region: CASSLEHRGPLYEQYF. Here the CDR3 DNA reads TGTGCCAGCAGTCTCGAACATAGGGGACCCCTCTACGAGCAGTACTTC.

Within the sample, this clone is medium-sized. The chain has TRBV7-2 and TRBJ2-1; D is perhaps TRBD1 (6 bases). Trimming took off 4 bases at V and 3 bases at J, with 13 bases between the two ends. Germline V lookup: CDR1 SGHTA, CDR2 FQGNSA. The CDR3 has 15 residues. CDR3 sequence (DNA): TGTGCCAGCAGCTCTTTGGGGGCCAGCTACAATGAGCAGTTCTTC. As protein: CASSSLGASYNEQFF.

The V call is TRBV7-2, the J call TRBJ2-5; D gene uncertain. This CDR3 has 15 amino acids. V gave up 6 bases and J gave up 5 bases, with 19 bases separating them. The V gene's germline CDR1 is SGHTA and CDR2 FQGNSA. CDR3 residues: CASSSAASPGETQYF. Here the CDR3 DNA reads TGTGCCAGCAGTTCTGCTGCTTCTCCCGGGGAGACCCAGTACTTC.

V usage is TRBV14 and J usage is TRBJ1-2; D remains ambiguous. CDR3 size: 14 residues. V lost 2 bases and J lost 2, with 9 bases in between. Germline CDR1 reads SGHDN; CDR2 reads FVKESK. For the CDR3, the DNA is TGTGCCAGCAGCCAATCAATGTCGAACTATGGCTACACCTTC. It specifies CASSQSMSNYGYTF.

The chain is built from TRBV12-2 and TRBJ1-1. TRBV12-2 is a documented pseudogene. The CDR3 sequence is 20 residues long. CDR3 DNA: TGTGCAAGTCGCTTAGTTCGGGGGGATGCTTCTAAGAGTCGGAACACTGAAGCTTTCTTT. It yields the protein CASRLVRGDASKSRNTEAFF.

The chain links TRBV11-1 to TRBJ1-1; 9 bases fit TRBD1. After removal of 5 bases from V and 4 bases from J, the junction contained 5 bases not matched to a gene. CDR1 and CDR2 from the germline V gene are SGHAT and FQDESV (reference sequence). This CDR3 spans 14 amino acids. CDR3 sequence (DNA): TGTGCCAGCAGCCCGGACAGGGGTTCCACTGAAGCTTTCTTT. Translating it yields CASSPDRGSTEAFF.

V and J are TRBV15 and TRBJ1-2; D is undetermined. Germline V gives CDR1 LNHNV, CDR2 YYDKDF (reference sequence). The CDR3 has 15 residues. Trimming stripped 1 base from V and 0 bases from J, with 9 bases between. The DNA for the CDR3 is TGTGCCACCAGCAGAGGAGGATCCGCTAACTATGGCTACACCTTC. Translating it yields CATSRGGSANYGYTF.

This clone appeared once. This rearrangement joins TRBV4-2 to TRBJ2-1; 9 bases line up with TRBD2. There are 15 residues in the CDR3. Germline V CDR1 and CDR2: LGHNA, YNFKEQ. V trimming: 1 base; J trimming: 8 bases; junction bases outside the gene matches: 6. The DNA of the CDR3 is TGTGCCAGCAGCCAAGGTAGCGGGAGTACCGATGAGCAGTTCTTC. Protein sequence: CASSQGSGSTDEQFF.

This sequence joins TRBV4-3 and TRBJ1-2; D not resolved. The germline V and J ends were trimmed by 0 bases and 0 bases, with 8 bases remaining between them. The CDR3 extends over 15 amino acids. Per the germline V gene, CDR1 is LGHNA and CDR2 is YSLEER. The DNA of the CDR3 is TGCGCCAGCAGCCAAGATATCAGTTCTAACTATGGCTACACCTTC. Protein product: CASSQDISSNYGYTF.

The chain is built from TRBV30 and TRBJ1-1, with D possibly TRBD1 on 6 matching bases. The V end was cut by 4 bases, the J end by 1 base, with 13 bases between. Germline CDR1 reads GTSNPN; CDR2 reads SVGIG (reference sequence). The CDR3 length is 14 residues. The CDR3 coding sequence is TGTGCCTGGACCGGGGGGACACGGAACACTGAAGCTTTCTTT. This codes for CAWTGGTRNTEAFF.

The chain links TRBV11-2 to TRBJ2-3; D is undetermined. The V end lost 5 bases, the J end lost 6 bases, and 12 bases lay between the germline ends. The germline gives CDR1 SGHAT, CDR2 FQNNGV. CDR3 size: 13 residues. The CDR3 loop reads CASSPQAEDTQYF. The CDR3 nucleotides are TGTGCCAGCAGCCCCCAGGCCGAGGATACGCAGTATTTT. The full variable domain, completed using reference TRBV11-2 and TRBJ2-3, is EAGVAQSPRYKIIEKRQSVAFWCNPISGHATLYWYQQILGQGPKLLIQFQNNGVVDDSQLPKDRFSAERLKGVDSTLKIQPAKLEDSAVYLCASSPQAEDTQYFGPGTRLTVL.

The V gene is TRBV19, the J gene TRBJ1-1; 10 bases fit TRBD1. The ends lost 6 bases at V and 4 bases at J; junction bases unmatched: 14. CDR3 length: 17 amino acids. Germline CDR1 and CDR2: LNHDA and SQIVND (reference sequence). DNA of the CDR3: TGTGCCAGTAGGGGGGACAGGGGCAGGGTACCTCCCACTGAAGCTTTCTTT. Protein sequence: CASRGDRGRVPPTEAFF. The entire variable domain, with the rest obtained from reference TRBV19 and TRBJ1-1, is as follows: DGGITQSPKYLFRKEGQNVTLSCEQNLNHDAMYWYRQDPGQGLRLIYYSQIVNDFQKGDIAEGYSVSREKKESFPLTVTSAQKNPTAFYLCASRGDRGRVPPTEAFFGQGTRLTVV.

The V call is TRBV4-2, the J call TRBJ1-2, with a possible D match to TRBD1 (5 bases). This CDR3 comprises 16 residues. V lost 1 base and J 4 bases, leaving 16 bases between the germline ends. Germline CDR1 is LGHNA and CDR2 is YNFKEQ. Here the CDR3 DNA reads TGTGCCAGCAGCCAAGTAGCGAGCTGGGGGGGCTATGGCTACACCTTC. Its protein is CASSQVASWGGYGYTF.